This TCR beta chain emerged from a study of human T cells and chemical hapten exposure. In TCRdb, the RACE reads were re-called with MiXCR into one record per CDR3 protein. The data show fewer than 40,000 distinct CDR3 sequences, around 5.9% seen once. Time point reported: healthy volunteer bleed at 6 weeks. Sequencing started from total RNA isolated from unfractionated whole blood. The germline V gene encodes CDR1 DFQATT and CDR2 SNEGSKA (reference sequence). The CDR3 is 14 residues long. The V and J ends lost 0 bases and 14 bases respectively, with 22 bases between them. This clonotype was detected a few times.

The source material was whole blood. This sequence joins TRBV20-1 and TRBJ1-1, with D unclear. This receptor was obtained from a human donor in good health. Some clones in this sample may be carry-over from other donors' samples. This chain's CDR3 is CSARDVRRGPVLFF. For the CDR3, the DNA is TGCAGTGCTAGAGATGTCCGGCGAGGGCCCGTATTATTCTTT.